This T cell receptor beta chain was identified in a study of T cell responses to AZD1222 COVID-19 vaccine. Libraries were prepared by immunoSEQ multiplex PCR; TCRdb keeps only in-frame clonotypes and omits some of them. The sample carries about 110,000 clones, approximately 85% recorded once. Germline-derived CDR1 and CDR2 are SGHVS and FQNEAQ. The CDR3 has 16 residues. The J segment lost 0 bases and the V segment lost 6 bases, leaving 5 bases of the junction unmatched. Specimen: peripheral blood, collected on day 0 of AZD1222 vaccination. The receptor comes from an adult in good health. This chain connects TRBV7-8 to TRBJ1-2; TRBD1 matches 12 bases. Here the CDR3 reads CASREGQGASNYGYTF. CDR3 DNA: TGTGCCAGCAGGGAGGGACAGGGGGCTTCTAACTATGGCTACACCTTC. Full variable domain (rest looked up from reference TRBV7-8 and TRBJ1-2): GAGVSQSPRYKVAKRGQDVALRCDPISGHVSLFWYQQALGQGPEFLTYFQNEAQLDKSGLPSDRFFAERPEGSVSTLKIQRTQQEDSAVYLCASREGQGASNYGYTFGSGTRLTVV.